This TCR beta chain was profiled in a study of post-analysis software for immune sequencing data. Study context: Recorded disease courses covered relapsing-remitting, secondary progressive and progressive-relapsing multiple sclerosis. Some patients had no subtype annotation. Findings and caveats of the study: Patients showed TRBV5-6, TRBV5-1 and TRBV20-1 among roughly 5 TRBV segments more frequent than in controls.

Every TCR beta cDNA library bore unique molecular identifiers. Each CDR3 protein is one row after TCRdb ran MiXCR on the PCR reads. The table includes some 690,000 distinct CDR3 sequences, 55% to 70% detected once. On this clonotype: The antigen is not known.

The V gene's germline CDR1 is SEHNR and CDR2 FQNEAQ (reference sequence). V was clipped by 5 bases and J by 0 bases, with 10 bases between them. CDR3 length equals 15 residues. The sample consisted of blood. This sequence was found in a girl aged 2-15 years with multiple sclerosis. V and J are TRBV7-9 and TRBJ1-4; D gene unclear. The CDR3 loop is CASSVRPATNEKLFF. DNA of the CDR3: TGTGCCAGCAGCGTGCGACCTGCAACTAATGAAAAACTGTTTTTT.